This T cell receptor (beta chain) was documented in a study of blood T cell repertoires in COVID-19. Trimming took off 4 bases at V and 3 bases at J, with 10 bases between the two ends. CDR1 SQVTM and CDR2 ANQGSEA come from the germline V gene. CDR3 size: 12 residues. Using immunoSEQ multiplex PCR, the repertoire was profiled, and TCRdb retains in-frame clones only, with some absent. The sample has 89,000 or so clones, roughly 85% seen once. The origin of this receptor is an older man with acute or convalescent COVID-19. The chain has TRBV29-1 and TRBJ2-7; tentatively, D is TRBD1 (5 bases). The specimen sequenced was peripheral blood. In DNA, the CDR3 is TGCAGCGTTGCGGACAACGTCTACGAGCAGTACTTC. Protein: CSVADNVYEQYF.